Shown below are 13 T cell receptor beta chains from a single sample sequenced in a study of response to subunit inactivated influenza vaccine. TCRdb reprocessed the RT-PCR reads with MiXCR, giving one entry per CDR3 protein. Among about 620,000 distinct CDR3 sequences, approximately 12% were seen once, and the ten largest hold roughly 10%. The specimen was PBMCs from blood, collected on the day of vaccination. These receptors originate from a man aged 50 to 59 who received an inactivated influenza vaccine.

This clonotype has only a few counts. The chain is built from TRBV4-1 and TRBJ2-5; 12 nucleotides agree with TRBD2. The CDR3 loop spans 17 amino acids. CDR1 is MGHRA and CDR2 is YSYEKL in the germline V gene. The V segment lost 0 bases and the J segment 5 bases; nucleotides outside the gene matches: 7. The CDR3 DNA reads as TGCGCCAGCAGCCAAGATAGTCTAGCGGGGGGGCAGGAGACCCAGTACTTC. Residues: CASSQDSLAGGQETQYF.

The rearrangement uses TRBV20-1 and TRBJ1-1, with D possibly matching TRBD1 (5 bases). The CDR3 extends over 14 amino acids. The germline gives CDR1 DFQATT, CDR2 SNEGSKA (reference sequence). Between the trimmed V and J ends, which lost 3 bases and 0 bases, there was a span of 11 bases. CDR3 sequence reads: CSASEGPLNTEAFF. Written as DNA, the CDR3 is TGCAGTGCTAGCGAGGGGCCACTGAACACTGAAGCTTTCTTT.

The sample holds a few counts of this clonotype. V is TRBV11-2 and J is TRBJ1-1, with D possibly being TRBD1 (6 bases). V was pared by 6 bases and J by 9 bases, with 20 bases between. CDR1 and CDR2 (germline): SGHAT, FQNNGV. CDR3 size: 14 residues. CDR3 bases: TGTGCCAGCAGAGTCGCTGGAGGGGGGAGAAAAGCTTTCTTT. Translated: CASRVAGGGRKAFF.

The rearrangement uses TRBV5-1 and TRBJ2-7, with D perhaps matching TRBD2 (6 bases). This CDR3 has 17 amino acids. Trimming stripped 0 bases from V and 3 bases from J, with 19 bases between. CDR1 is SGHRS and CDR2 is YFSETQ in the germline V gene. This chain's CDR3 is CASSLAPGTSSVYEQYF. CDR3 in DNA: TGCGCCAGCAGCTTGGCCCCCGGCACTAGCTCCGTCTACGAGCAGTACTTC. Full variable domain (remainder filled in from reference TRBV5-1 and TRBJ2-7): KAGVTQTPRYLIKTRGQQVTLSCSPISGHRSVSWYQQTPGQGLQFLFEYFSETQRNKGNFPGRFSGRQFSNSRSEMNVSTLELGDSALYLCASSLAPGTSSVYEQYFGPGTRLTVT.

The V gene is TRBV20-1, the J gene TRBJ1-6; D ambiguous. The CDR3 loop spans 14 amino acids. The germline gives CDR1 DFQATT, CDR2 SNEGSKA (reference sequence). V was pared by 6 bases and J by 9 bases, with 18 bases between. The CDR3 protein is CSAPLEARVSPLHF. Here the CDR3 DNA reads TGCAGTGCGCCTTTAGAGGCCCGGGTTTCACCCCTCCACTTT.

This clonotype came up a few times. The chain employs TRBV7-9 and TRBJ2-1; D ambiguous. CDR1 is SEHNR and CDR2 is FQNEAQ in the germline V gene (reference sequence). V lost 0 bases and J lost 9, with 12 bases in between. The CDR3 contains 14 residues. CDR3 nucleotide sequence: TGTGCCAGCAGCTTAGCGCGGCGGCTCGCTGAGCAGTTCTTC. Its translation: CASSLARRLAEQFF.

This clonotype was recorded many times. This chain links TRBV15 with TRBJ2-1, with 8 positions matching TRBD1. The CDR3 totals 16 residues. Trimming cost V 2 bases and J 9 bases; bases outside gene matches: 12. Germline-derived CDR1 and CDR2 are LNHNV and YYDKDF (reference sequence). The DNA of the CDR3 is TGTGCCACCAGCAGACAGGGGGCAAATAGAGACGGTGAGCAGTTCTTC. Its protein product is CATSRQGANRDGEQFF.

The CDR3 sequence: CASSQDLMILSRYEQYF. The CDR3, as DNA: TGCGCCAGCAGCCAAGATCTTATGATTCTTAGTCGGTACGAGCAGTACTTC. The chain recombines TRBV4-1 with TRBJ2-7, with unresolved D. CDR3 length equals 17 residues. Germline assignment: CDR1 MGHRA and CDR2 YSYEKL. Trimming removed 0 bases at V and 4 bases at J, with 19 bases between.

This rearrangement joins TRBV28 to TRBJ2-3; no clear D. Trimming pared 2 bases from V and 8 bases from J, leaving 11 bases between. Germline lookup yields CDR1 MDHEN and CDR2 SYDVKM. The CDR3 has 13 residues. CDR3 protein: CASSLTQRSTQYF. DNA of the CDR3: TGTGCCAGCAGTTTAACGCAGCGAAGTACGCAGTATTTT.

This clonotype was counted only a few times. The rearrangement uses TRBV6-1 and TRBJ1-4, with a possible D match to TRBD1 (5 bases). V lost 6 bases to trimming and J lost 8 bases, with 16 bases between them. The CDR3 spans 14 residues. CDR1 and CDR2 from the germline V gene are MNHNS and SASEGT. The DNA for the CDR3 is TGTGCCAGCAGACCTCCGGGACTGGGAGAAAAACTGTTTTTT. Residues: CASRPPGLGEKLFF.

The chain carries TRBV28 and TRBJ1-2, with 7 bases fitting TRBD1. CDR1 is MDHEN, CDR2 SYDVKM, per germline. This CDR3 region has 14 residues. The junction had 8 bases not matched to a gene; V was cut back by 5 bases and J by 5 bases. In nucleotides, the CDR3 is TGTGCCAGCAGTGGACCTACAGGGGTTTATGGCTACACCTTC. Translated: CASSGPTGVYGYTF.

This clonotype was counted between two and nine times. This rearrangement joins TRBV21-1 to TRBJ2-7; no DNA check was done on the table's D call, TRBD1. TRBV21-1 is annotated as a pseudogene. The CDR3 is made up of 19 amino acids. The chain's CDR3 is CASSKAGAIKEGGPYEQYF. The CDR3 region has the DNA TGTGCCAGCAGCAAAGCTGGAGCGATAAAGGAGGGGGGGCCCTACGAGCAGTACTTC.

Many counts were recorded for this clonotype. This rearrangement joins TRBV29-1 to TRBJ1-2; 7 positions match TRBD1. This CDR3 has 10 amino acids. V gave up 5 bases and J gave up 8 bases; unmatched junction bases: 2. CDR1 and CDR2 (germline): SQVTM, ANQGSEA. The CDR3 sequence is CSVRDSGYTF. The CDR3 nucleotides read TGCAGCGTTAGGGACAGCGGCTACACCTTC.